This T cell receptor beta chain was obtained from a study of shared clonotypes between healthy human individuals. Findings and limits, study-wide: Clonotypes not shared had lower generation probabilities than those common to all four donors. Naive subsets tended to show greater estimated richness than memory subsets.

Only Caucasian adults living in Nashville, Tennessee served as donors. Using immunoSEQ multiplex PCR, the repertoire was profiled, and TCRdb retains in-frame clones only, with some absent. This repertoire shows approximately 1.5 million clones, less than 99% found once; its top ten account for around 0.38%. The CDR3 has 14 residues. Germline V gene lookup returns CDR1 SGDLS and CDR2 YYNGEE. V lost 4 bases and J lost 8; bases outside the gene matches: 8. Concerning this clone itself: Its matching antigen is unknown.

Sequencing input: naive CD4+ T cells sorted from blood. Subset denoted: CD45RA+ positively selected. V usage is TRBV9 and J usage is TRBJ2-4; TRBD1 matches 8 bases. This clonotype was sampled from a young man in good health. The chain's CDR3 is CASSPGQGFYIQYF. In DNA, the CDR3 is TGTGCCAGCAGCCCCGGACAGGGATTCTACATTCAGTACTTC.